Listed below are T cell receptor beta chains from one sample, sequenced in a study of vaccination effects on CD4 cells after COVID-19. Clones were read by immunoSEQ multiplex PCR, and TCRdb kept only the in-frame ones, dropping some. The sample lists roughly 70,000 clones; roughly 73% were seen once. These receptors are not linked to any known antigen. This specimen consisted of CD4+ T cells from PBMCs cultured with HIV peptides, obtained before COVID-19 vaccination. These receptors were taken from a human donor who had a prior SARS-CoV-2 infection. The CDR3 runs from the conserved cysteine through the conserved F or W. The order of the fields is CDR3 length, D gene, clone size, V gene, J gene, CDR3 DNA, CDR3 protein. A D gene is named only where the DNA matches it firmly. Rows give clone size only sometimes, using once, few, many, or a class for an expanded clone.

cdr3_length: 15
d_call: TRBD2
clone_size: NA
v_call: TRBV14
j_call: TRBJ2-1
cdr3_nt: TGTGCCAGCAGCCTGGGACTAGCGGGGGTGTTTGAGCAGTTCTTC
cdr3_aa: CASSLGLAGVFEQFF

cdr3_length: 16
d_call: TRBD2
clone_size: NA
v_call: TRBV30
j_call: TRBJ2-3
cdr3_nt: TGTGCCTGGGGCCTGGGACTAGCGGGAGGGGGAGATACGCAGTATTTT
cdr3_aa: CAWGLGLAGGGDTQYF

cdr3_length: 15
d_call: NA
clone_size: NA
v_call: TRBV24-1
j_call: TRBJ2-7
cdr3_nt: TGTGCCACCAGTGACCCGGACGGGACGGGTAACGAGCAGTACTTC
cdr3_aa: CATSDPDGTGNEQYF

cdr3_length: 14
d_call: NA
clone_size: NA
v_call: TRBV27
j_call: TRBJ2-3
cdr3_nt: TGTGCCAGCAGTTTATTGGCGGGCAGGGATACGCAGTATTTT
cdr3_aa: CASSLLAGRDTQYF

cdr3_length: 16
d_call: NA
clone_size: few
v_call: TRBV5-1
j_call: TRBJ2-7
cdr3_nt: TGCGCCAGCAGCTTGGTAGGGGCACTTTTCTCCTACGAGCAGTACTTC
cdr3_aa: CASSLVGALFSYEQYF

cdr3_length: 14
d_call: NA
clone_size: NA
v_call: TRBV20-1
j_call: TRBJ2-7
cdr3_nt: TGCAGTGCTAGTCGTGAGGGAGAAATCTACGAGCAGTACTTC
cdr3_aa: CSASREGEIYEQYF

cdr3_length: 15
d_call: NA
clone_size: NA
v_call: TRBV6-6
j_call: TRBJ1-1
cdr3_nt: TGTGCCAGCAGTCCCAAGAACGTCATGAACACTGAAGCTTTCTTT
cdr3_aa: CASSPKNVMNTEAFF

cdr3_length: 13
d_call: NA
clone_size: NA
v_call: TRBV6-5
j_call: TRBJ1-1
cdr3_nt: TGTGCCAGCAGTTACTCGTGGAACACTGAAGCTTTCTTT
cdr3_aa: CASSYSWNTEAFF

cdr3_length: 13
d_call: TRBD1
clone_size: NA
v_call: TRBV6-5
j_call: TRBJ1-5
cdr3_nt: TGTGCCAGCAGGACAGGGAGCAATCAGCCCCAGCATTTT
cdr3_aa: CASRTGSNQPQHF

cdr3_length: 11
d_call: TRBD1
clone_size: NA
v_call: TRBV30
j_call: TRBJ2-7
cdr3_nt: TGTGCCCAAAACAGGGGAGACGAGCAGTACTTC
cdr3_aa: CAQNRGDEQYF

cdr3_length: 20
d_call: TRBD2
clone_size: NA
v_call: TRBV29-1
j_call: TRBJ2-1
cdr3_nt: TGCAGCGCCCCATGGTGGGGAGGGACTAGCGGAGCCAGCTCCTACAATGAGCAGTTCTTC
cdr3_aa: CSAPWWGGTSGASSYNEQFF

cdr3_length: 17
d_call: TRBD2
clone_size: NA
v_call: TRBV6-2/TRBV6-3
j_call: TRBJ2-3
cdr3_nt: TGTGCCAGCAGTTCGTCCGGGACTAGCGGGATGTGGGATACGCAGTATTTT
cdr3_aa: CASSSSGTSGMWDTQYF

cdr3_length: 15
d_call: NA
clone_size: NA
v_call: TRBV30
j_call: TRBJ1-2
cdr3_nt: TGTGCCTGGAGTTTCGACAGCCTCATCACCTATGGCTACACCTTC
cdr3_aa: CAWSFDSLITYGYTF

cdr3_length: 15
d_call: NA
clone_size: NA
v_call: TRBV5-4
j_call: TRBJ1-6
cdr3_nt: TGTGCCAGCAGCACTGGTGGCTGGGGGGATTCACCCCTCCACTTT
cdr3_aa: CASSTGGWGDSPLHF

cdr3_length: 14
d_call: NA
clone_size: NA
v_call: TRBV4-1
j_call: TRBJ1-1
cdr3_nt: TGCGCCAGCAGCCAAGTACTGATGAACACTGAAGCTTTCTTT
cdr3_aa: CASSQVLMNTEAFF

cdr3_length: 15
d_call: NA
clone_size: NA
v_call: TRBV19
j_call: TRBJ2-3
cdr3_nt: TGTGCCAGTAGTGATGGCACTAGTGGCACAGATACGCAGTATTTT
cdr3_aa: CASSDGTSGTDTQYF